This T cell receptor (beta chain) was sequenced in a study of blood T cell repertoires in COVID-19. At the level of the study: Sources were T cells, B-cell-depleted T cells, or PBMCs; the material itself was cDNA or gDNA.

Looked up from germline, CDR1 is SGHRS and CDR2 is YFSETQ. Trimming took off 4 bases at V and 7 bases at J, with 20 bases between the two ends. There are 16 residues in the CDR3. In the original processing: Using reference gene primer amplification, nucleated cell counts were estimated. The method was immunoSEQ multiplex PCR; TCRdb's version includes in-frame clones alone and lacks a portion of them. V and J calls and clone size are those listed in that table; D and trimming were worked out from the DNA. The table lists about 210,000 clones, around 84% of them singletons. Seattle patients were enrolled during active infection and followed longitudinally.

The gene calls are TRBV5-1 and TRBJ1-4, with TRBD1 as a possible D gene (6 bases). The TCR originated in a woman older than 75 with COVID-19, enrolled during active disease. Sequencing used peripheral blood. CDR3 in DNA: TGCGCCAGCAGCCCCTTAGGGGGGGCAGTTGGTGAAAAACTGTTTTTT. Its translation: CASSPLGGAVGEKLFF.